This T cell receptor (beta chain) emerged from a study of cytomegalovirus exposure and HLA in healthy donors. Per germline, CDR1 MDHEN and CDR2 SYDVKM. Trimming removed 4 bases from V and 4 bases from J; junction bases left unmatched: 0. This CDR3 is built from 12 residues. The count of this clone is one. Its antigen is unidentified. General observations from the study: A later analysis reportedly found fewer N-insertions in an Asian-associated ancestry cluster than the roughly 670-donor mean. In vitro assays verified that three CMV-associated chains recognized CMV antigens specifically. A later analysis reported that several of the most significant clusters appeared to be linked to common viral pathogens, among them Epstein-Barr virus.

Primers included in the PCR were 60 Vbeta and 13 Jbeta primers. Using immunoSEQ multiplex PCR, the repertoire was profiled, and TCRdb retains in-frame clones only, with some absent. The sample lists some 90,000 clones; 70% to 80% were seen once. Those who donated were healthy bone marrow donors. The sequence was obtained from a young man in good health and CMV-seronegative. Sequencing was carried out using PBMCs. The V and J genes are TRBV28 and TRBJ1-2; 7 nucleotides align to TRBD1. CDR3 in amino acids: CASSWDSYGYTF. Written as DNA, the CDR3 is TGTGCCAGCAGTTGGGACAGCTATGGCTACACCTTC.